Here is one TCR beta chain with its context. The antigen remains unidentified. The data belong to a study of high-grade serous ovarian cancer treatment subgroups. V trimming: 6 bases; J trimming: 0 bases; junction bases outside the gene matches: 7. The germline CDR1 and CDR2 sequences are LNHDA and SQIVND (reference sequence). This CDR3 comprises 15 residues. Assay used: immunoSEQ multiplex PCR; TCRdb lists only in-frame clones, some missing. This table holds fewer than 35,000 clones, around 84% found once. General observations from the study: Higher neoantigen levels went with greater TCR clonal relatedness.

Tumor samples were taken before definitive surgery or chemotherapy. Sequenced sample: tumor tissue. The receptor's source is a human donor with high-grade serous ovarian cancer. The chain has TRBV19 and TRBJ2-7; 8 bases map to TRBD2. As DNA, the CDR3 is TGTGCCAGTAGGAGAGCTACTAGCGGCTCCTACGAGCAGTACTTC. Amino acid sequence: CASRRATSGSYEQYF.